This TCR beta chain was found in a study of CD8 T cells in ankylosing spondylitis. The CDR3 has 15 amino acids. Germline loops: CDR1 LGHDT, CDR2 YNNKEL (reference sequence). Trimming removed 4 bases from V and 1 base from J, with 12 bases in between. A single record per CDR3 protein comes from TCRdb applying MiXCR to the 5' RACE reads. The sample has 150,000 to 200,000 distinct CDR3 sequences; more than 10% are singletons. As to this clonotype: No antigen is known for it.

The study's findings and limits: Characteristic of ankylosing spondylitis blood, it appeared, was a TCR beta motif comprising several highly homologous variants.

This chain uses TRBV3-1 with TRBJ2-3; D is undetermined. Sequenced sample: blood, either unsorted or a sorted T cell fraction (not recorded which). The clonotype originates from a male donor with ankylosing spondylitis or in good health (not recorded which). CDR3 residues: CASSPYEYRTDTQYF. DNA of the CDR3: TGTGCCAGCAGCCCCTATGAGTACCGCACAGATACGCAGTATTTT.